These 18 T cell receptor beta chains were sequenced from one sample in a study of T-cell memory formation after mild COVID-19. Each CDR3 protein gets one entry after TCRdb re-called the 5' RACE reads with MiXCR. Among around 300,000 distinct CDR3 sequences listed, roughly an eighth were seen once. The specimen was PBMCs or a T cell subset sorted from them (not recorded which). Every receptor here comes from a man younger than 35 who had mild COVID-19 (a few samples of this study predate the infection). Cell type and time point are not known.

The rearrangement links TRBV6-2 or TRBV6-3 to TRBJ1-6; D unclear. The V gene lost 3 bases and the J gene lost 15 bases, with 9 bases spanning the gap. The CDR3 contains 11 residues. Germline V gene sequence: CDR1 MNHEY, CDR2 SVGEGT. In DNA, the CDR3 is TGTGCCAGCAGTTATTTATTCGACCTCCACTTT. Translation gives CASSYLFDLHF.

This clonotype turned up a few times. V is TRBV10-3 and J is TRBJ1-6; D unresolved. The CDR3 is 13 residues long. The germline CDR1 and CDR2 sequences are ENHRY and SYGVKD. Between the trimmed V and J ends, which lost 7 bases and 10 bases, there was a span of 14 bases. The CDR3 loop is CAITVERESPLHF. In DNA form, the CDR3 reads TGTGCCATCACCGTAGAAAGGGAATCACCCCTCCACTTT.

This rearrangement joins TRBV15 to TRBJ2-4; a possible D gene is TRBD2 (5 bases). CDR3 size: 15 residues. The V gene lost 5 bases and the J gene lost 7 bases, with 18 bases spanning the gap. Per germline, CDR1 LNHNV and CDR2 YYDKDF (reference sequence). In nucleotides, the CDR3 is TGTGCCACCAGCCTAACCCCGGAGGATGGGAACATTCAGTACTTC. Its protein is CATSLTPEDGNIQYF.

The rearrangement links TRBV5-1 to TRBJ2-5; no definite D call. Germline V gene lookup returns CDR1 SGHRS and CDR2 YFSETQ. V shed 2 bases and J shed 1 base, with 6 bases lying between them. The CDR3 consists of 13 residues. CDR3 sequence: CASSLSTQETQYF. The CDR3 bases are TGCGCCAGCAGCTTAAGCACCCAAGAGACCCAGTACTTC.

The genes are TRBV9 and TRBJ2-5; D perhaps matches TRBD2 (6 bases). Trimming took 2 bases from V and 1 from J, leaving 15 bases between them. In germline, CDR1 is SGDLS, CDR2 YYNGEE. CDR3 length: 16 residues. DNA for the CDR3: TGTGCCAGCAGCGTCAGGGACTTAGAACGCCAAGAGACCCAGTACTTC. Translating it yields CASSVRDLERQETQYF.

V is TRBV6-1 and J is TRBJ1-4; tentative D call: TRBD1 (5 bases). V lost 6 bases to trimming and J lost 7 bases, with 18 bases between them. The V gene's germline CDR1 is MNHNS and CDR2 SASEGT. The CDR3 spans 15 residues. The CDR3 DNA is TGTGCCAGCAGCGATGTGCAGGGATTAGGTGAAAAACTGTTTTTT. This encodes CASSDVQGLGEKLFF.

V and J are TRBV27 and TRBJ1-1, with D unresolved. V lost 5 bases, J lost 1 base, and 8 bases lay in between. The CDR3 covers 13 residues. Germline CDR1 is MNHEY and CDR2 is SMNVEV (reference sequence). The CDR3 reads CASSTGKNTEAFF. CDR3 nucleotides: TGTGCCAGCAGTACCGGGAAGAACACTGAAGCTTTCTTT.

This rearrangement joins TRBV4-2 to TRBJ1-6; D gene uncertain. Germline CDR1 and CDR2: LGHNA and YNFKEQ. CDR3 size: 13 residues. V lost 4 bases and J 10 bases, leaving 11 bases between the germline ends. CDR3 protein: CASSPLGPSPLHF. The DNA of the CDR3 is TGTGCCAGCAGCCCCTTGGGCCCGTCACCCCTCCACTTT.

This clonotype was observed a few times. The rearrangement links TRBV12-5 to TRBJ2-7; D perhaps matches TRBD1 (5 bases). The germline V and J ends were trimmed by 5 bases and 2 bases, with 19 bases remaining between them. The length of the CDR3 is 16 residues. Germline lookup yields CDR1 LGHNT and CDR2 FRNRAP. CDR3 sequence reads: CASGPRTRNFPYEQYV. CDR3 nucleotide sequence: TGTGCTAGTGGTCCTCGGACACGGAACTTCCCCTACGAGCAGTACGTC.

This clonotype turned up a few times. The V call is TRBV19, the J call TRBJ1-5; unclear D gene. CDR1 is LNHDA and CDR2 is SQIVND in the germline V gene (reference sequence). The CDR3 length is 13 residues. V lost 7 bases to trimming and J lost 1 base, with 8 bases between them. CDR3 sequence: CASNHRSNQPQHF. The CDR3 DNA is TGTGCCAGTAATCACCGGAGCAATCAGCCCCAGCATTTT.

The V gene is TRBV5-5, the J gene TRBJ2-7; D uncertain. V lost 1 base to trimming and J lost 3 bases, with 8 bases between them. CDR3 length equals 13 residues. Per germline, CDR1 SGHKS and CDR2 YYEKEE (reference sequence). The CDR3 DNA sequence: TGTGCCAGCAGCTTGACAGAAAACTACGAGCAGTACGTC. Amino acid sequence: CASSLTENYEQYV.

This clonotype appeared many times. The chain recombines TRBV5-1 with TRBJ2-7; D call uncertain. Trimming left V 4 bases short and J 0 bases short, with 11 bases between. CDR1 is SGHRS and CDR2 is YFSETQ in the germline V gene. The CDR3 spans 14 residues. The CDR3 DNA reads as TGCGCCAGCAGCCTAGAGGCGAGCTCCTACGAGCAGTACTTC. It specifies CASSLEASSYEQYF.

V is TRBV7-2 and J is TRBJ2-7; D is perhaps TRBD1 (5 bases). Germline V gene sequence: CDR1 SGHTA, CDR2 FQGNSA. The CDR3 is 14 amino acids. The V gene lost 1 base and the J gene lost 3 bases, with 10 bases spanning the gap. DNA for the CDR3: TGTGCCAGCAGCTTAGTGGACACCGACTACGAGCAGTACTTC. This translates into CASSLVDTDYEQYF.

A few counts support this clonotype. The CDR3 spells CASSDNGGKNTQYF. The CDR3 region has the DNA TGTGCCAGCAGTGATAACGGGGGGAAAAATACGCAGTATTTT. J is TRBJ2-3 and V is TRBV2, with 7 bases identical to TRBD2. V lost 3 bases to trimming and J lost 7 bases; unmatched junction nucleotides: 7. This CDR3 is built from 14 residues. Germline assignment: CDR1 SNHLY and CDR2 FYNNEI.

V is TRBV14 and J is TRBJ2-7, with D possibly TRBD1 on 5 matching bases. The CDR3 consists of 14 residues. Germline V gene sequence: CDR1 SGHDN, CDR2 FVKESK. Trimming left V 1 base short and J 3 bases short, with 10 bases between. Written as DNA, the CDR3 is TGTGCCAGCAGCCAAGGTGACAGCCTCTACGAGCAGTACTTC. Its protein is CASSQGDSLYEQYF.

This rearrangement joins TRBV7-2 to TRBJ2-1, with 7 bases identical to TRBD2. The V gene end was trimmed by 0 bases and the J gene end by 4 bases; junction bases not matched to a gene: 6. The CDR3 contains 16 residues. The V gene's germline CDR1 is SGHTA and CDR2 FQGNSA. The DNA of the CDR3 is TGTGCCAGCAGCTTAGCGGTAGGGAGGGCTTACAATGAGCAGTTCTTC. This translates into CASSLAVGRAYNEQFF.

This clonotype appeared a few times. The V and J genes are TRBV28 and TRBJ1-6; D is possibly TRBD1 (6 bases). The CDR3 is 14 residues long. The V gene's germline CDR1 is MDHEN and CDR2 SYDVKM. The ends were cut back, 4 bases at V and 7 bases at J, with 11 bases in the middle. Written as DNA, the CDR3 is TGTGCCAGCAGTTCAGCTACAGGGAATTCACCCCTCCACTTT. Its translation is CASSSATGNSPLHF.

CDR3 sequence: CASSPGLAVDDTQYF. The DNA for the CDR3 is TGTGCCAGCAGCCCTGGACTAGCGGTTGATGATACGCAGTATTTT. The V gene is TRBV7-3, the J gene TRBJ2-3; the match to TRBD2 covers 10 bases. CDR3 length: 15 amino acids. Germline CDR1 and CDR2: SGHTA and FQGTGA. Trimming removed 5 bases from V and 6 bases from J; junction bases left unmatched: 8.